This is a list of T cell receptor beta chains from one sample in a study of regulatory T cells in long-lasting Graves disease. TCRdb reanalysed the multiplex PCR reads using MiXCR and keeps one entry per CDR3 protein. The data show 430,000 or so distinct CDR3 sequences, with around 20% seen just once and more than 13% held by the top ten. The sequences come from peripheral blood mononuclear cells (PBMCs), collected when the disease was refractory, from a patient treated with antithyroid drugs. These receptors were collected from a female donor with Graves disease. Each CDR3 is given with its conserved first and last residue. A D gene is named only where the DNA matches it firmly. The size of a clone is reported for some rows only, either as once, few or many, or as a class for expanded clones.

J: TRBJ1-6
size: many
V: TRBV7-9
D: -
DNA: TGTGCCAGCAGCTTAGGCAGCGGGAGCTCCTATAATTCACCCCTCCACTTT
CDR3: CASSLGSGSSYNSPLHF

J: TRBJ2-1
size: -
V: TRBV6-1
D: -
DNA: TGTGCCAGCAGTCTAATGGCCGACCTCAATGAGCAGTTCTTC
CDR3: CASSLMADLNEQFF

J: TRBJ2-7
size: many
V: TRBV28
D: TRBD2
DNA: TGTGCCAGCAGTTTAGGACTAGCTCGCGAGCAGTACTTC
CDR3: CASSLGLAREQYF

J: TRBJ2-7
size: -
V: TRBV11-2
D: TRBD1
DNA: TGTGCCAGCAGCTGGGGACAGGCAGCCTACGAGCAGTACTTC
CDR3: CASSWGQAAYEQYF

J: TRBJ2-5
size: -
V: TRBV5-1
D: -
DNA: TGCGCCAGCAGCCCGGGACCCGACCAAGAGACCCAGTACTTC
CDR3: CASSPGPDQETQYF

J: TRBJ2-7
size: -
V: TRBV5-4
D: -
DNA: TGTGCCAGCAGCTGGGTTCCGGGGGACTACGAGCAGTACTTC
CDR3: CASSWVPGDYEQYF

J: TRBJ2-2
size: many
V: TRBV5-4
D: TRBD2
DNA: TGTGCCACCCGGGGGGTGGGAGGAACCGGGGAGCTGTTTTTT
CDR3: CATRGVGGTGELFF

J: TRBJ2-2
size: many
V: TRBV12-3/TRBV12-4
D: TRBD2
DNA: TGTGCCAGCAGTACCTCCCGACTAGCCCCCGGGGAGCTGTTTTTT
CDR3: CASSTSRLAPGELFF

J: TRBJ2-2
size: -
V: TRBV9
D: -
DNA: TGTGCCAGCAGCGCGCAGGGACATCAAAACACCGGGGAGCTGTTTTTT
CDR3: CASSAQGHQNTGELFF

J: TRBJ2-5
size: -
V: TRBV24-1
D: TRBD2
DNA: TGTGCCACCAGTGATCGGGGGGGCGGGGAGACCCAGTACTTC
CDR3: CATSDRGGGETQYF

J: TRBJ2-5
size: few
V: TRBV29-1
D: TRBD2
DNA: TGCAGCGTGAAGGGACTAGCGGACCAAGAGACCCAGTACTTC
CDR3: CSVKGLADQETQYF

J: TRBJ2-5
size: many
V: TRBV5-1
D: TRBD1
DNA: TGTGCCAGCAGCCCCGGACAGGGTCAAGAGACCCAGTACTTC
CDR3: CASSPGQGQETQYF

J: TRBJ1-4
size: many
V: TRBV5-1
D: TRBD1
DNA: TGCGCCAGCAGCTTATCTCAGGGGGCGAATGAAAAACTGTTTTTT
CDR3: CASSLSQGANEKLFF

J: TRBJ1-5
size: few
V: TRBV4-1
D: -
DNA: TGCGCCAGCAGCCAAGACGGCGGGGGCAATCAGCCCCAGCATTTT
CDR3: CASSQDGGGNQPQHF

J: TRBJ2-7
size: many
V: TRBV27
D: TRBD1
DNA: TGTGCCAGCAGTGCGGGGACAGGGGGCGAGCAGTACTTC
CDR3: CASSAGTGGEQYF

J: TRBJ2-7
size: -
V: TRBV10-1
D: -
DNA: TGCGCCAGCAGTGAAAGGGGCCGCTACGAGCAGTACTTC
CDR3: CASSERGRYEQYF

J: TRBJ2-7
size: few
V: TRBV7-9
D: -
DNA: TGTGCCAGCAGCTTAGGGCCTCTGGATCGGTACTTC
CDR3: CASSLGPLDRYF

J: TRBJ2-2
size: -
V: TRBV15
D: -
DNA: TGTGCCACCAGCAGAGGCGGTAGAACGAACACCGGGGAGCTGTTTTTT
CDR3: CATSRGGRTNTGELFF

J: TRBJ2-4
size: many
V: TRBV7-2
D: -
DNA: TGTGCCAGCGAGATCGGGGGAAACAAAAACATTCAGTACTTC
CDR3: CASEIGGNKNIQYF

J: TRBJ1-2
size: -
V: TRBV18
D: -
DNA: TGTGCCAGCTCACCAGGAGACGAGGGCTATGGCTACACCTTC
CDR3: CASSPGDEGYGYTF

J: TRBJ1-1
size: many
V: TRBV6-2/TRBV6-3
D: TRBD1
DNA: TGTGCCAGCAGTTATCCGGGACAGGGGATTATTGAAGCTTTCTTT
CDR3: CASSYPGQGIIEAFF

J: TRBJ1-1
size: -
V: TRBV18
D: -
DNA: TGTGCCAGCTCACCAGGGGGCGGGTATTGGGGCACTGAAGCTTTCTTT
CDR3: CASSPGGGYWGTEAFF

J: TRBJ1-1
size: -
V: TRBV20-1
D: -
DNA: TGCAGTGCTAGTAGACGTGGAGCGAACACTGAAGCTTTCTTT
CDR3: CSASRRGANTEAFF

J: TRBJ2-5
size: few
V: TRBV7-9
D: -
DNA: TGTGCCAGCAGCTTAGAGCCGGGCTTCCAAGAGACCCAGTACTTC
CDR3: CASSLEPGFQETQYF

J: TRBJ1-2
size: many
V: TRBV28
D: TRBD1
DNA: TGTGCCAGCAGTTTAGCCGGACAGGGGGCCGTCTATGGCTACACCTTC
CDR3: CASSLAGQGAVYGYTF

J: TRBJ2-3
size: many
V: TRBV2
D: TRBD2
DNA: TGTGCCAGCGTTAGCGGGCTCACAGATACGCAGTATTTT
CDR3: CASVSGLTDTQYF

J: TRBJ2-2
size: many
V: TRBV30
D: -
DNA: TGTGCCTGGAGTAGGGTAGCGTCCGGGGAGCTGTTTTTT
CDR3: CAWSRVASGELFF

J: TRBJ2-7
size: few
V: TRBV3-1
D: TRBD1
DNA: TGTGCCAGCAGCCTACAGGGGGCTTGGGACGAGCAGTACTTC
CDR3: CASSLQGAWDEQYF

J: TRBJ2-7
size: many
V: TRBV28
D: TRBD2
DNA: TGTGCCAGCAGCAAACTAACGAGACTAGCTCTTCCCTACGAGCAGTACTTC
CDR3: CASSKLTRLALPYEQYF

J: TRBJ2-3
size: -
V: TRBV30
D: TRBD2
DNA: TGTGCCTTCGGACTAGCGGGACGGACAGATACGCAGTATTTT
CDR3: CAFGLAGRTDTQYF

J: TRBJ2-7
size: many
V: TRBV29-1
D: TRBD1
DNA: TGCAGCGTTGGCCTGGGACAGAGCTACGAGCAGTACTTC
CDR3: CSVGLGQSYEQYF

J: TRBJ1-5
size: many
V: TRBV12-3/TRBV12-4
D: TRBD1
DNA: TGTGCCAGCAGTACAGGGGGCGGAGTTCAGCCCCAGCATTTT
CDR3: CASSTGGGVQPQHF

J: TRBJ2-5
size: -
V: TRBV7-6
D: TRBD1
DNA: TGTGCCAGCAGCCCGGACAGGTTGTCGGGAGAGACCCAGTACTTC
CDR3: CASSPDRLSGETQYF

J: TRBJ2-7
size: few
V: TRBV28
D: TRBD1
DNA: TGTGCCAGCAGTTACCGGGACAGAGCCATGGGGGAGCAGTACTTC
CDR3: CASSYRDRAMGEQYF

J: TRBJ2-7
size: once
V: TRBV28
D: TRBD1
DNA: TGTGCCAGCGGCCGGACGGTCCGGGCGGACAGGCCGGGGGAGCAGTACTTC
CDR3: CASGRTVRADRPGEQYF

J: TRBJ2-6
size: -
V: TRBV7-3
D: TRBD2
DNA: TGTGCCAGCAGCTCGAGACTAGCGGGCCTCTCTGGGGCCAACGTCCTGACTTTC
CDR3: CASSSRLAGLSGANVLTF